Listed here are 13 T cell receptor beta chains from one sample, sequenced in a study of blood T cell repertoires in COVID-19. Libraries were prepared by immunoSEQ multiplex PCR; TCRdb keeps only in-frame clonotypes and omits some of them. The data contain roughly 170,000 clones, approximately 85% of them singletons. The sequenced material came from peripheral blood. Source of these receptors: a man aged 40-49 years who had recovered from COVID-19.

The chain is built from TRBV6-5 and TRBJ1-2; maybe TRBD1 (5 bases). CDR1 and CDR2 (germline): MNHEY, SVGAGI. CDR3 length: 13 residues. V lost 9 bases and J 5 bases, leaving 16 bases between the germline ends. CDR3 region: CARRGHLLYGYTF. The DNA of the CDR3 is TGTGCCAGGCGGGGCCACCTCCTTTATGGCTACACCTTC.

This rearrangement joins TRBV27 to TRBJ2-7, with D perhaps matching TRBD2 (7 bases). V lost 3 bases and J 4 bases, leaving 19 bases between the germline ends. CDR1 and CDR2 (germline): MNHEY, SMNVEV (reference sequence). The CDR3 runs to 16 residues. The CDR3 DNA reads TGTGCCAGCAGTTTCCATTATGGGGGGGCGGGGTACGAGCAGTACTTC. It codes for CASSFHYGGAGYEQYF.

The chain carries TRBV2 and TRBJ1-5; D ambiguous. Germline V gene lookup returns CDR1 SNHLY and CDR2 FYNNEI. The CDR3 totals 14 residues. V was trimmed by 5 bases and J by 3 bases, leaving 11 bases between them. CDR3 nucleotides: TGTGCCAGCAGTCTCGACACCATCAATCAGCCCCAGCATTTT. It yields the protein CASSLDTINQPQHF. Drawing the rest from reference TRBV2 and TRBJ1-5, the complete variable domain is EPEVTQTPSHQVTQMGQEVILRCVPISNHLYFYWYRQILGQKVEFLVSFYNNEISEKSEIFDDQFSVERPDGSNFTLKIRSTKLEDSAMYFCASSLDTINQPQHFGDGTRLSIL.

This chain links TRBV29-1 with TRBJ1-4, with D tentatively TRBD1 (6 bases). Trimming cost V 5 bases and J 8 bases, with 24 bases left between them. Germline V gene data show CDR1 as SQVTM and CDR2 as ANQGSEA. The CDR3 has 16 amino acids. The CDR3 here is CSVFQVGRGRGEKLFF. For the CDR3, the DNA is TGCAGCGTTTTTCAAGTCGGCAGGGGCCGGGGAGAAAAACTGTTTTTT. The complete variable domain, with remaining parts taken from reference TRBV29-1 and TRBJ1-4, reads SAVISQKPSRDICQRGTSLTIQCQVDSQVTMMFWYRQQPGQSLTLIATANQGSEATYESGFVIDKFPISRPNLTFSTLTVSNMSPEDSSIYLCSVFQVGRGRGEKLFFGSGTQLSVL.

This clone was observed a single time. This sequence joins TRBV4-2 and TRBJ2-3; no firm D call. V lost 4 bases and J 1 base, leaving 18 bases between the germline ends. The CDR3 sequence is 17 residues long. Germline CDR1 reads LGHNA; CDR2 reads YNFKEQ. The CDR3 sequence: CASSPSSKLPGTDTQYF. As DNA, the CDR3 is TGTGCCAGCAGCCCGTCTTCCAAACTGCCTGGCACAGATACGCAGTATTTT.

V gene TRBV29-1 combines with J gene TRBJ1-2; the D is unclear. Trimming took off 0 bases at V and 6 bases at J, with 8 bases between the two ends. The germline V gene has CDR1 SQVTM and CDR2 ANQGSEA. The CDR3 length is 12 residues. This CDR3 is CSVEDQRDGYTF. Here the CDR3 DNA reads TGCAGCGTTGAAGATCAGAGGGATGGCTACACCTTC.

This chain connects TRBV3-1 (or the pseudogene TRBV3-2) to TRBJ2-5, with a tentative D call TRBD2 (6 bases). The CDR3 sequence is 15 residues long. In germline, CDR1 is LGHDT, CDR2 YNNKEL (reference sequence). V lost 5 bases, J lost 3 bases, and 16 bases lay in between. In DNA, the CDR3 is TGTGCCAGCAGCTACACGGAGGGGACCGAAGAGACCCAGTACTTC. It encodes CASSYTEGTEETQYF.

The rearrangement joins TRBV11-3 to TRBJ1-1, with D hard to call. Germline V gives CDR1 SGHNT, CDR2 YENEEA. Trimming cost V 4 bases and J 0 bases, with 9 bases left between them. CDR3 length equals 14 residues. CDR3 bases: TGTGCCAGCAGCTGGGAGGGCATGAACACTGAAGCTTTCTTT. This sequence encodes CASSWEGMNTEAFF.

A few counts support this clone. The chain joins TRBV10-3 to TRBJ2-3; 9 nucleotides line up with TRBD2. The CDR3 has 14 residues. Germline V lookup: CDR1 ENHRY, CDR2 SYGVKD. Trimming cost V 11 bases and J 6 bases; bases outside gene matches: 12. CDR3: CASRVIAGADTQYF. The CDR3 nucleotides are TGTGCCTCAAGAGTTATAGCGGGAGCGGATACGCAGTATTTT.

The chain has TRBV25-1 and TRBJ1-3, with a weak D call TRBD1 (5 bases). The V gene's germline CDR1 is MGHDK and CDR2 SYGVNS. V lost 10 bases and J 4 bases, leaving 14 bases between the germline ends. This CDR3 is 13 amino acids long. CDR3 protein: CATLTPGGNTIYF. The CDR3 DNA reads TGTGCCACTCTTACCCCAGGGGGAAACACCATATATTTT.

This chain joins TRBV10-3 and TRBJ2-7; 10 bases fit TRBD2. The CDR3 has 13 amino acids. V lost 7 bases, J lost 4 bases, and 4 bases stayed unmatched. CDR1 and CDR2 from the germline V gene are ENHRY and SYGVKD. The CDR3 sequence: CAIKASGSYEQYF. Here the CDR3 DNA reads TGTGCCATCAAGGCTAGCGGGAGTTACGAGCAGTACTTC.

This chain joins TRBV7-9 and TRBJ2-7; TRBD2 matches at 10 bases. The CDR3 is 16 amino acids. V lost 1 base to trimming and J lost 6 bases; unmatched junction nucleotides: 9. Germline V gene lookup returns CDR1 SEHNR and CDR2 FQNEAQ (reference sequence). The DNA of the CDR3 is TGTGCCAGCAGCTTAGGGGCTAGCGGGAGATTCGCCGAGCAGTACTTC. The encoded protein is CASSLGASGRFAEQYF.

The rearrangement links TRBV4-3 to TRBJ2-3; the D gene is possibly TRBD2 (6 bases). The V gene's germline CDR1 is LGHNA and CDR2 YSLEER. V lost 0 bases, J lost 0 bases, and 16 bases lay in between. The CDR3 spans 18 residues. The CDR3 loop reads CASSQDPYGGSSTDTQYF. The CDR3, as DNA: TGCGCCAGCAGCCAAGACCCCTATGGGGGGTCCAGCACAGATACGCAGTATTTT.